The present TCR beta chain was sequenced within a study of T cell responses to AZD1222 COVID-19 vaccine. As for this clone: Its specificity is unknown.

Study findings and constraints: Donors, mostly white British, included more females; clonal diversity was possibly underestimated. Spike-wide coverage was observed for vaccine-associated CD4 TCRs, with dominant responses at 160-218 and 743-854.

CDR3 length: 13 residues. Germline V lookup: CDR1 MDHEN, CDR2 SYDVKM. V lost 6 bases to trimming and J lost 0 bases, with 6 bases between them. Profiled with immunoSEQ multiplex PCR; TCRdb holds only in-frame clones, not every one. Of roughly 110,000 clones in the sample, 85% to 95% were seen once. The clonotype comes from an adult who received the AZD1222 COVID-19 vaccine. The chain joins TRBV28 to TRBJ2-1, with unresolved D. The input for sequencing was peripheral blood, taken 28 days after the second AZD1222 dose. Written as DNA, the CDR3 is TGTGCCAGCAGGAGTGGCTCCTACAATGAGCAGTTCTTC. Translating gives CASRSGSYNEQFF.